The sequence of this TCR beta chain was determined in a study of Graves' ophthalmopathy and Graves' hyperthyroidism. Ophthalmopathic donors had moderate-to-severe activity, CAS ≥3 and NOSPECS ≥4, with disease that had lasted under 3 months. The source of the PBMCs was 8 to 10 ml of fresh peripheral blood. This clonotype was detected many times. Researchers took RNA transcripts and amplified TCR beta CDR3 regions from them. An initial RT-PCR round employing HTBI primers preceded a second-round multiplex PCR. Using its own MiXCR run on the multiplex PCR reads, TCRdb lists one record per CDR3 protein. The sample carries about 150,000 distinct CDR3 sequences, roughly two fifths recorded once. Sequences were obtained from peripheral blood. This clonotype was obtained from a woman between 35 and 50 years old with Graves' ophthalmopathy.

The CDR3 DNA follows: TGTGCCAGCAGTGCCCACTCGAACACCGGGGAGCTGTTTTTT. Amino acid sequence: CASSAHSNTGELFF. The chain links TRBV2 to TRBJ2-2, with D uncertain. The CDR3 runs 14 residues. The V and J ends lost 4 bases and 0 bases respectively, with 6 bases between them. Germline lookup yields CDR1 SNHLY and CDR2 FYNNEI.